This T cell receptor beta chain was found in a study of PD-1 blockade in classical Hodgkin lymphoma. Turning to the study itself: Intravenous infusions of nivolumab 3 mg/kg reached patients every 2 weeks.

Germline CDR1 is SGHRS and CDR2 is YFSETQ. This CDR3 has 13 amino acids. Trimming shortened V by 2 bases and J by 5 bases, and 10 bases separated the two germline ends. This clone was detected a few times. Its specificity is not known. The data were produced by immunoSEQ multiplex PCR, yet TCRdb's version contains in-frame clones alone and is incomplete. Among 75,000 to 100,000 clones listed, 81% were seen once. General study results and limits: Individuals initiating nivolumab under 1 year after ASCT were excluded. Researchers reported that CD4+ TCR diversity, though not CD8+, rose significantly by C4D1. Baseline diversity in complete responders resembled that of newly diagnosed patients.

Each and every patient relapsed after autologous stem cell transplantation, and patients got differing brentuximab vedotin exposure. Sequenced here: peripheral blood mononuclear cells (PBMCs), sampled before the second cycle of nivolumab. The chain is built from TRBV5-1 and TRBJ1-1, with D hard to call. This sequence originates from a human donor with classical Hodgkin lymphoma. CDR3 sequence reads: CASSFSGGTEAFF. The CDR3 DNA sequence: TGCGCCAGCAGCTTTTCCGGCGGGACTGAAGCTTTCTTT.